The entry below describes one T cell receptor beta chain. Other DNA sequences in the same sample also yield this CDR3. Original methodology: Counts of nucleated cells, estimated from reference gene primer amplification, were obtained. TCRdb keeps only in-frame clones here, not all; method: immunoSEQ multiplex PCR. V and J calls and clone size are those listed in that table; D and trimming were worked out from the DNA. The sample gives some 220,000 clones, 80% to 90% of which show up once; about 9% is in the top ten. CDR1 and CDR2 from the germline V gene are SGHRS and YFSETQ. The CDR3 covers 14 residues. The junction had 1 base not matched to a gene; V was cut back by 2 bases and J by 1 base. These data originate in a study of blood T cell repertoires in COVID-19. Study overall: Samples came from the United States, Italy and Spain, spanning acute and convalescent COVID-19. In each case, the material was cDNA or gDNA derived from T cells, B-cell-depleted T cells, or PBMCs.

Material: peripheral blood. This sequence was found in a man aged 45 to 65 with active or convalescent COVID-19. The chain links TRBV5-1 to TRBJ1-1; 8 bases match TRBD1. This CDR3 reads CASSLQGGNTEAFF. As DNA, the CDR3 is TGCGCCAGCAGCTTACAGGGGGGGAACACTGAAGCTTTCTTT.